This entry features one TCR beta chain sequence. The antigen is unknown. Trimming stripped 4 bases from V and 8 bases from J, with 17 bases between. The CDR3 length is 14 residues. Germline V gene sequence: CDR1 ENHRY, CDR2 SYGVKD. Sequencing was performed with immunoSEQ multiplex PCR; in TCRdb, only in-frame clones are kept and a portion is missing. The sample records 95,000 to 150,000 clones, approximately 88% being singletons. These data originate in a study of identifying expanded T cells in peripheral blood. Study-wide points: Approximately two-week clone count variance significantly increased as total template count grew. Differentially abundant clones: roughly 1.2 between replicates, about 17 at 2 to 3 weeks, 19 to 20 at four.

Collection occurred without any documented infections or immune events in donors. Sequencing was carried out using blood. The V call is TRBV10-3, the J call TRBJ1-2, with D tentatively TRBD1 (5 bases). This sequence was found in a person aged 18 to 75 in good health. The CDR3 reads CAISGGREGGGYTF. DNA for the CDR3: TGTGCCATCAGTGGCGGCAGGGAGGGCGGCGGCTACACCTTC.